This note documents a single TCR beta chain sequence. The data derive from a study of blood T cell repertoires in COVID-19. Study overall: PBMCs, B-cell-depleted T cells, or T cells were the source of the cDNA or gDNA that made up the material.

Sequenced by immunoSEQ multiplex PCR; TCRdb stores in-frame clones only, minus some. The sample has more than 60,000 clones, 90% seen once. Germline CDR1 reads SGDLS; CDR2 reads YYNGEE. Trimming left V 2 bases short and J 2 bases short, with 7 bases between. The CDR3 extends over 13 amino acids. This receptor was identified in a human donor in a cohort sampled during active COVID-19. The sequenced sample consisted of peripheral blood. The chain is built from TRBV9 and TRBJ2-5; D not certain. The CDR3 sequence: CASSVGYQETQYF. Here the CDR3 DNA reads TGTGCCAGCAGCGTCGGGTATCAAGAGACCCAGTACTTC.